The T cell receptor beta chain described here comes from a study of OX40 agonist ivuxolimab in advanced cancers. Overall study: Participants could have had prior anti-PD-1, anti-PD-L1 or anti-CTLA-4 therapy, and about 37% had some.

The method was immunoSEQ multiplex PCR; TCRdb's version includes in-frame clones alone and lacks a portion of them. Altogether roughly 80,000 clones are present, 65% to 90% being singletons, with the ten largest covering approximately 2%. V lost 1 base and J 3 bases, leaving 14 bases between the germline ends. This CDR3 has 16 residues. Germline lookup yields CDR1 SNHLY and CDR2 FYNNEI. Points from the study as a whole: Among the lowest peripheral clonal expansion occurred in 0.1-3.0 mg/kg partial responders. CD8+ T cells showed, on average, more clonal expansion than CD4+ cells.

Autoimmune disease history or systemic immunosuppression led to patient exclusion. Concerning this clone: Its matching antigen is unknown.

This chain joins TRBV2 and TRBJ2-3; a weak D match, TRBD2 (6 bases). The sample consisted of CD4+ or CD8+ T cells sorted from blood, taken in a trial of the OX40 agonist ivuxolimab. This TCR derives from an adult with an advanced solid tumor such as melanoma, head and neck, liver or kidney cancer. CDR3 sequence (DNA): TGTGCCAGCAGTGAAGGGAGAGGCGGGGTGACAGATACGCAGTATTTT. Translated, it gives CASSEGRGGVTDTQYF.